This T cell receptor beta chain was sequenced for a study of tissue T cells after allogeneic stem cell transplantation. Study at large: Patients with graft-versus-host disease had grafts: four unmodified, three CD34-selected and T-cell-depleted. Where cell numbers permitted, CD3+ T cells were sorted from preserved blood and marrow. Study outcomes and limitations: Only a limited share of tissue TCRs appeared in blood or spleen. Motif-based clustering found tissue-specific repertoire signatures shared across patients, though few clones were shared.

Sequenced by immunoSEQ multiplex PCR; TCRdb stores in-frame clones only, minus some. This sample carries 5,000 to 7,000 clones, about 82% of them seen once, and the ten largest clones take about 5%. Of note for this clone: Antigen unknown.

The V gene's germline CDR1 is MGHRA and CDR2 YSYEKL. The CDR3 is made up of 15 amino acids. Trimming cost V 0 bases and J 8 bases, with 17 bases left between them. The specimen comprised blood, sampled before transplantation. The origin of this receptor is a man between 40 and 70 years old who later had graft-versus-host disease after an allogeneic stem cell transplant. The V gene is TRBV4-1, the J gene TRBJ2-7; TRBD1 might be the D (5 bases). The CDR3 loop is CASSQEGLSQAQQYF. In DNA form, the CDR3 reads TGCGCCAGCAGCCAAGAAGGGCTCTCACAGGCCCAGCAGTACTTC.